This T cell receptor beta chain was found in a study of T cell repertoires in cytomegalovirus infection. Study overall: Signatures in public TCR beta sequences pointed to both CMV infection and matching HLA type.

This CDR3 has 14 residues. CDR1 is SGHTA and CDR2 is FQGNSA in the germline V gene. V lost 0 bases to trimming and J lost 4 bases, with 6 bases between them. Of note for this clonotype: Its antigen remains unidentified.

Study results and limitations: The ex vivo response was dominated by HLA-C-restricted CMV-specific TCR beta clonotypes. Identification of carriers of CMV plus the relevant HLA was performed using cumulative public TCR beta family frequency.

MiXCR, run by TCRdb on the reads, gives a single entry per CDR3 protein. This sample has some 170,000 distinct CDR3 sequences, with 15% to 20% found just once. This TCR derives from a human donor in good health (CMV status not recorded). Some clones in this sample may be carry-over from other donors' samples. Sequenced sample: CD8+ T cells from PBMCs. The V call is TRBV7-2, the J call TRBJ1-4; D gene ambiguous. The CDR3 DNA is TGTGCCAGCAGCTTAGCGGGCCTTAATGAAAAACTGTTTTTT. Its translation is CASSLAGLNEKLFF.